The rows below give T cell receptor beta chains drawn from one sample of a study of Ad26.COV2.S vaccination and SARS-CoV-2 variants. The protocol was immunoSEQ multiplex PCR, while the TCRdb copy is restricted to in-frame clones and leaves out a portion. This sample has some 240,000 clones, with around nine tenths found just once. Sequencing used peripheral blood, obtained in a trial of Ad26.COV2.S vaccine versus placebo. These receptors originate from a person between 18 and 65 years old who received the Ad26.COV2.S COVID-19 vaccine or a placebo. CDR3s include the opening cysteine and the closing phenylalanine or tryptophan. A D gene is named only where the DNA matches it firmly. Not every row has a clone size; where given, it reads once, few, many or a size class.

j_call clone_size v_call d_call cdr3_aa cdr3_nt
TRBJ2-2 few TRBV7-9 NA CASSSDTGELFF TGTGCCAGCAGCTCTGACACCGGGGAGCTGTTTTTT
TRBJ2-1 NA TRBV4-2 TRBD2 CASSQRVLAGAGSYNEQFF TGTGCCAGCAGCCAAAGAGTACTAGCGGGGGCGGGCTCCTACAATGAGCAGTTCTTC
TRBJ2-5 NA TRBV10-3 NA CAISESGGLTQETQYF TGTGCCATCAGTGAGAGTGGAGGGCTGACCCAAGAGACCCAGTACTTC
TRBJ2-7 few TRBV28 NA CASRGGGATYEQYF TGTGCCAGCAGGGGTGGAGGGGCAACCTACGAGCAGTACTTC
TRBJ1-5 NA TRBV30 TRBD1 CAWRDTTGTVSPSNQPQHF TGTGCCTGGAGGGATACGACCGGGACAGTAAGCCCCAGCAATCAGCCCCAGCATTTT
TRBJ1-1 NA TRBV30 TRBD1 CAWSVRGRGGSNTEAFF TGTGCCTGGAGTGTCCGTGGCAGGGGGGGTAGTAACACTGAAGCTTTCTTT
TRBJ1-2 NA TRBV7-9 TRBD1 CASSLKGQGAQNYGYTF TGTGCCAGCAGCTTAAAAGGGCAGGGGGCGCAGAACTATGGCTACACCTTC
TRBJ1-4 NA TRBV6-6 TRBD1 CASNRGEKLFF TGTGCCAGCAACAGGGGCGAAAAACTGTTTTTT
TRBJ1-3 NA TRBV5-1 NA CASPLDSTSGNTIYF TGCGCCAGCCCCCTCGACTCAACCTCTGGAAACACCATATATTTT
TRBJ1-6 NA TRBV7-3 NA CASSSLGSGQSPLHF TGTGCCAGCAGCTCACTTGGGTCTGGGCAATCACCCCTCCACTTT
TRBJ2-5 NA TRBV27 NA CASIRGSGGTQETQYF TGTGCCAGCATCAGGGGGAGCGGGGGAACCCAAGAGACCCAGTACTTC
TRBJ1-4 NA TRBV4-2 NA CASSQDWVSGGGNEKLFF TGTGCCAGCAGCCAAGATTGGGTTTCTGGGGGTGGGAATGAAAAACTGTTTTTT
TRBJ2-3 NA TRBV4-3 TRBD2 CASSQASGGGSTDTQYF TGCGCCAGCAGCCAAGCTAGCGGGGGGGGAAGCACAGATACGCAGTATTTT
TRBJ2-1 NA TRBV6-5 NA CASIPQSGAYNEQFF TGTGCCAGCATCCCTCAGAGTGGGGCCTACAATGAGCAGTTCTTC
TRBJ1-3 NA TRBV9 NA CASSGGTTGGTIYF TGTGCCAGCAGCGGCGGGACGACAGGCGGCACCATATATTTT
TRBJ2-7 once TRBV4-2 TRBD1 CASSHRWEQGEQYF TGTGCCAGCAGCCACAGATGGGAACAGGGGGAGCAGTACTTC
TRBJ2-5 NA TRBV27 TRBD1 CASSLDRARAETQYF TGTGCCAGCAGCCTAGACAGGGCGAGGGCCGAGACCCAGTACTTC
TRBJ2-1 once TRBV13 TRBD2 CASSGPPLGAGENNEQFF TGTGCCAGCAGCGGCCCGCCCTTGGGAGCGGGAGAAAACAATGAGCAGTTCTTC
TRBJ1-5 few TRBV7-8 NA CASSLSNQPQHF TGTGCCAGCAGCCTAAGTAATCAGCCCCAGCATTTT
TRBJ1-2 once TRBV5-8 NA CASSPNHGGYTF TGTGCCAGCAGCCCAAATCATGGGGGCTACACCTTC
TRBJ2-1 NA TRBV4-1 TRBD2 CASSPSGLAGSVNEQFF TGCGCCAGCAGCCCTTCGGGACTAGCGGGATCGGTAAATGAGCAGTTCTTC
TRBJ2-1 NA TRBV11-3 TRBD2 CASSSGTSPKNEQFF TGTGCCAGCAGCTCTGGGACTAGCCCAAAGAATGAGCAGTTCTTC
TRBJ2-7 NA TRBV11-1 TRBD1 CASTWDREEQYF TGTGCCAGCACCTGGGACAGGGAAGAGCAGTACTTC
TRBJ2-1 NA TRBV6-5 NA CASKRVGNNEQFF TGTGCCAGCAAGAGGGTAGGGAACAATGAGCAGTTCTTC
TRBJ1-5 NA TRBV10-3 NA CAISESVGNQPQHF TGTGCCATCAGTGAGTCGGTAGGGAATCAGCCCCAGCATTTT
TRBJ1-2 NA TRBV24-1 NA CASAGGPNYGYTF TGTGCCTCCGCAGGAGGCCCGAACTATGGCTACACCTTC
TRBJ1-5 NA TRBV5-6 NA CASSLWSRWNQPQHF TGTGCCAGCAGCTTGTGGTCTAGGTGGAATCAGCCCCAGCATTTT
TRBJ1-5 NA TRBV6-6 TRBD1 CASSPRLTGGGGINQPQHF TGTGCCAGCAGTCCGAGACTAACAGGGGGCGGGGGTATCAATCAGCCCCAGCATTTT
TRBJ2-7 NA TRBV7-2 TRBD1 CASSLHPGQGYEQYF TGTGCCAGCAGTCTACATCCGGGACAGGGCTACGAGCAGTACTTC
TRBJ1-1 NA TRBV5-6 TRBD1 CASSSPGGPEAFF TGTGCCAGCAGCTCGCCAGGGGGGCCTGAAGCTTTCTTT
TRBJ2-3 NA TRBV2 TRBD1 CASNGQGLITDTQYF TGTGCCAGCAACGGACAGGGGCTAATCACAGATACGCAGTATTTT
TRBJ1-3 NA TRBV7-8 NA CASSAGQMSGNTIYF TGTGCCAGCAGCGCTGGACAAATGTCTGGAAACACCATATATTTT
TRBJ1-5 NA TRBV18 NA CASSSEGLGGNQPQHF TGTGCCAGCTCATCGGAAGGATTGGGCGGCAATCAGCCCCAGCATTTT
TRBJ2-3 NA TRBV19 TRBD2 CASSIVGGDADTQYF TGTGCCAGTAGTATAGTGGGAGGGGATGCAGATACGCAGTATTTT
TRBJ1-2 NA TRBV3-1/TRBV3-2 NA CASSRRETYGYTF TGTGCCAGCAGCCGTAGGGAGACGTATGGCTACACCTTC
TRBJ1-2 NA TRBV3-1/TRBV3-2 TRBD1 CASSPRTGHGYTF TGTGCCAGCAGCCCCCGGACAGGGCATGGCTACACCTTC
TRBJ1-3 NA TRBV9 NA CASSVEDTRNTIYF TGTGCCAGCAGCGTAGAGGACACCCGAAACACCATATATTTT
TRBJ2-4 NA TRBV27 NA CASIGYSQNIQYF TGTGCCAGCATAGGGTATAGCCAAAACATTCAGTACTTC